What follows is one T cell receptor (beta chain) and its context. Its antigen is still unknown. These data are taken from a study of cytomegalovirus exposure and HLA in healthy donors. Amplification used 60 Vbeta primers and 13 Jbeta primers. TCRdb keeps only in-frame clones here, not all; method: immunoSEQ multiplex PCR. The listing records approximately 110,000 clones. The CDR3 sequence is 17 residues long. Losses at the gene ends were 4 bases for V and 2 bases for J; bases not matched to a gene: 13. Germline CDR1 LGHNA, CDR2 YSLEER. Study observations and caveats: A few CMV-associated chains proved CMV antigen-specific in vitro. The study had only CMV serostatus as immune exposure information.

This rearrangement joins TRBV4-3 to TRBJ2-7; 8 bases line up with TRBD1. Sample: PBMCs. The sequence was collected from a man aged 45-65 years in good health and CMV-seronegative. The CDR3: CASSRHLTGQGPYEQYF. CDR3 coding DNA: TGCGCCAGCAGCCGCCACCTGACAGGACAGGGTCCCTACGAGCAGTACTTC.